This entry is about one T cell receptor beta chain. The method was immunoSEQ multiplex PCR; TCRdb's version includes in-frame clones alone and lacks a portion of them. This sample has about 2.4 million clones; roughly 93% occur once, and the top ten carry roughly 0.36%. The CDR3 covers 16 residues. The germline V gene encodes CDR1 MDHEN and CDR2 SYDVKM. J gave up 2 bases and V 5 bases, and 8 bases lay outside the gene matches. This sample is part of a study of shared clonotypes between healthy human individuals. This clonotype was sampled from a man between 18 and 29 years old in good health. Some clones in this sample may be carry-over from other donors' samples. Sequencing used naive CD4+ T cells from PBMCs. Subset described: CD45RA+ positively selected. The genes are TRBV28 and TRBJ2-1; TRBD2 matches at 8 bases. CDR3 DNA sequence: TGTGCCAGCAGTGCCACAAGCGGGGGAACCTACAATGAGCAGTTCTTC. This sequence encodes CASSATSGGTYNEQFF.